The present entry profiles one T cell receptor (beta chain) with its context. Its antigen is unknown. No base quality values were provided; no much bigger clone lies one nucleotide off. These data come from a study of T-cell reconstitution after alpha-beta-depleted transplantation in children (dated by TCRdb to 2015 to 2016). Broadly, across the study: T-cell immune reconstitution after TCRalphabeta/CD19-depleted allogeneic hematopoietic cell transplantation in children was quantitatively tracked in the study by means of TCR repertoire profiling.

The sample's treatment or condition label, decoded: allogeneic hematopoietic cell transplantation with graft depleted of TCRalphabeta T cells and CD19 B cells. The transplant recipients were children given TCRalphabeta/CD19-depleted allogeneic hematopoietic cell grafts. Library preparation employed PCR. Sequencing was performed on an Illumina HiSeq 2500. TCR libraries were prepared with molecular barcoding, using unique molecular identifiers to normalize TCRbeta repertoire quantification. The public reads were run again by TCRdb, first through fastp at Q25 and then through MiXCR, and only productive beta chains were kept. When rows share a CDR3 protein, they turn into one entry using the most common DNA and genes. Counted in this sample were some 440,000 distinct CDR3 sequences; around 15% of them appeared once. The ten top clones hold around 28% of the sample. Compared with germline, V lacks 6 bases and J lacks 16 bases; bases without a gene match: 7. The CDR1 and CDR2 encoded by the germline V gene are SQVTM and ANQGSEA. Spanning cysteine to phenylalanine, the CDR3 consists of 11 amino acids. Of the read, only the CDR3 DNA is kept; its 33 bases are in frame from base 1.

Study-wide findings and limitations: In some patients, high TCRbeta diversity at day 60 was attributed to recipient T cells and intrathymic progenitors that had survived conditioning. Apparently early alphabetaT-cell count recovery about two months after transplant reportedly relied on only several hundred rapidly expanded clones derived from non-depleted graft cells. Over subsequent months, a decline in hyperexpanded clone frequencies was noted, and after one year, T-cell counts and TCRbeta diversity were mostly ascribed to newly produced T cells.

The rearrangement combines TRBV29-1 with TRBJ1-6; the junction holds 9 bases that match TRBD1. The source material was PBMCs, mostly from graft donor cells, sampled 360 days after TCRalphabeta/CD19-depleted stem cell transplant. The sequence derives from a boy in the first two years of life who had a stem cell transplant for Wiskott-Aldrich syndrome, so the T cells may come from the graft donor. The CDR3 reads as follows: CSVHDRGVLHF. The DNA sequence reads TGCAGCGTCCATGACAGGGGGGTTCTCCACTTT.